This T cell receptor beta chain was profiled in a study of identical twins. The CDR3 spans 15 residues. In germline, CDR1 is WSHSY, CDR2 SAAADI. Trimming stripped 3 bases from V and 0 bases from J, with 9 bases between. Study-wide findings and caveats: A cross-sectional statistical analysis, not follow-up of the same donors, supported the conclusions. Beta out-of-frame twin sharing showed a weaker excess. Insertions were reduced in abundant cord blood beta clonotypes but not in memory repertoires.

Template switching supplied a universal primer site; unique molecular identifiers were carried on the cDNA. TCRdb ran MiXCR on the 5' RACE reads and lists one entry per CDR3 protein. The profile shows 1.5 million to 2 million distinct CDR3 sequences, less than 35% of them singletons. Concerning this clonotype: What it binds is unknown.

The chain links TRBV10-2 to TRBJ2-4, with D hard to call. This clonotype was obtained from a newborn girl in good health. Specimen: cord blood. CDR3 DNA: TGCGCCAGCAGTGAAATGGGTTCAGCCAAAAACATTCAGTACTTC. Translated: CASSEMGSAKNIQYF.